These T cell receptor beta chains were read from a single sample in a study of CD8+CD57+ T cells in acquired aplastic anemia. TCRdb reprocessed the reads with MiXCR, giving one entry per CDR3 protein. The repertoire consists of about 180,000 distinct CDR3 sequences, with 35% to 50% occurring once and the leading ten covering around 2.9%. The sequenced material came from sorted CD4+, CD8+, or CD8+CD57+ T cells (not recorded which) from PBMCs. These receptors came from a human donor in good health. Each CDR3 is given with its conserved first and last residue. The D gene is left open where the match is weak. Clone size is not always given. Where it is, it says once, few, many or a class for expanded clones.

v_gene,j_gene,abundance,d_gene,CDR3nt,CDR3aa
TRBV11-3,TRBJ2-7,many,-,TGTGCCAGCAGCTTAGGTCCCCCGACGGCCTACTACGAGCAGTACTTC,CASSLGPPTAYYEQYF
TRBV7-3,TRBJ1-4,-,-,TGTGCCAGCAGTAGAGACGGTGGTGCAACTAATGAAAAACTGTTTTTT,CASSRDGGATNEKLFF
TRBV12-3/TRBV12-4,TRBJ2-1,once,TRBD2,TGTGCCAGCAGTGGGGGACTAGCGGGGGATGGGGAGCAGTTCTTC,CASSGGLAGDGEQFF
TRBV24-1,TRBJ2-1,-,TRBD2,TGTGCCACCAGTGGAGTGAGGCGGGAGATGGGCGATGAGCAGTTCTTC,CATSGVRREMGDEQFF
TRBV12-3/TRBV12-4,TRBJ1-2,-,-,TGTGCCAGTAGTATCGACAGAAACTATGGCTACACCTTC,CASSIDRNYGYTF
TRBV29-1,TRBJ2-4,few,TRBD1,TGCAGCGTTGACTTTGGGACAGGGAGTTTGGGTCAGTACTTC,CSVDFGTGSLGQYF
TRBV25-1,TRBJ2-5,-,TRBD2,TGTGCCAGCAGCTTCCCCAGCGGGGGGCAAGAGACCCAGTACTTC,CASSFPSGGQETQYF
TRBV2,TRBJ1-5,-,-,TGTGCCAGCAGTGTTTTTAGTAATCAGCCCCAGCATTTT,CASSVFSNQPQHF
TRBV18,TRBJ1-1,-,-,TGTGCCAGCTCACAGGGGAATGGAGACACTGAAGCTTTCTTT,CASSQGNGDTEAFF
TRBV19,TRBJ1-4,-,-,TGTGCCACCCAGGGGGAAAAACTGTTTTTT,CATQGEKLFF
TRBV2,TRBJ1-5,many,TRBD1,TGTGCCAGCAGTTTCGACAGGGGAAGCAATCAGCCCCAGCATTTT,CASSFDRGSNQPQHF
TRBV7-3,TRBJ1-1,many,-,TGTGCCAGCAGCTTAAACCGACTCACTGAAGCTTTCTTT,CASSLNRLTEAFF
TRBV7-9,TRBJ1-1,once,-,TGTGCCAGCAGCTTAGGACAGGCCTTGAACACTGAAGCTTTCTTT,CASSLGQALNTEAFF
TRBV2,TRBJ2-3,-,-,TGTGCCAGCAGTGACTACTATACCACAGATACGCAGTATTTT,CASSDYYTTDTQYF